The clone carrying this T cell receptor (beta chain) was counted a single time. The antigen remains undetermined. The data derive from a study of shared clonotypes between healthy human individuals. The CDR3 runs 16 residues. V shed 5 bases and J 0 bases; nucleotides not matched to a gene: 8. Germline lookup yields CDR1 MDHEN and CDR2 SYDVKM. Study observations and caveats: Estimated clonotype richness was generally higher in naive than memory subsets.

Sequenced by immunoSEQ multiplex PCR; TCRdb stores in-frame clones only, minus some. The sample yields around 1.5 million clones, nearly 99% seen once. This sequence originates from a man aged 25-40 years in good health. This chain connects TRBV28 to TRBJ1-1; 8 bases are shared with TRBD1. Sequences were obtained from naive CD4+ T cells sorted from blood. Described subset: CD45RA+ positively selected. In DNA form, the CDR3 reads TGTGCCAGCAGTACCCTCTACAGGGGGTTGAACACTGAAGCTTTCTTT. It specifies CASSTLYRGLNTEAFF.